This T cell receptor beta chain was identified in a study of shared clonotypes between healthy human individuals. Trimming at V came to 7 bases and at J to 1 base, leaving 3 bases not matched to a gene. There are 13 residues in the CDR3. Per germline, CDR1 MNHNS and CDR2 SASEGT. It was CD45RO-negative cells, positively selected for CCR7, that made up naive CD8 cells, with terminally differentiated effector memory CD45RA+ cells excluded. Execution of the assay was at deep level. Assay: immunoSEQ multiplex PCR; the TCRdb copy retains only in-frame clones and omits some. Of hundreds of thousands of clones listed, roughly 98% are singletons.

The chain employs TRBV6-1 and TRBJ2-5; 7 bases line up with TRBD1. The origin of this receptor is a man aged 25-45 years in good health. The sample taken for sequencing was naive CD8+ T cells sorted from blood. The CDR3: CASIDRAQETQYF. The CDR3 DNA reads as TGTGCCAGCATTGACAGGGCCCAAGAGACCCAGTACTTC.